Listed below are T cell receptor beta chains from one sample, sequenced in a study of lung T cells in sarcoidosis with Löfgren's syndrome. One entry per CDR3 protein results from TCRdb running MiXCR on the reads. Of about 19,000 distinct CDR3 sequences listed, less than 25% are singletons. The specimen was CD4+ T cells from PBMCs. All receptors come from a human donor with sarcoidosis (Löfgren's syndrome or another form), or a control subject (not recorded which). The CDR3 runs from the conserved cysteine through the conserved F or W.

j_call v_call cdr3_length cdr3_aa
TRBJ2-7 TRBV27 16 CASSSLSAGGPYEQYF
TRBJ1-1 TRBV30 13 CAWSITGNTEAFF
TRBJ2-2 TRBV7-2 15 CASSFIRGNTGELFF
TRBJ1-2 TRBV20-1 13 CGARGATNYGYTF
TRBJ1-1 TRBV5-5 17 CASTALRGIPFGTEAFF
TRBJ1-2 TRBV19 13 CASRWGTEYGYTF
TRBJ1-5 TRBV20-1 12 CSASTALQPQHF
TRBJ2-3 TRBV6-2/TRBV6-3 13 CAGRRQGLDTQYF
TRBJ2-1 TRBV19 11 CASSLGGEQFF
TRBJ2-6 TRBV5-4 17 CASSLLAGLSGANVLTF
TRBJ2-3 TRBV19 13 CASSAGATDTQYF
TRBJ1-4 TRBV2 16 CASSEERGPLNEKLFF
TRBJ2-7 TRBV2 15 CASSEVETGAAKQYF
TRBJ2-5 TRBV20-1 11 CSTSAVGTQYF
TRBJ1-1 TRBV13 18 CASSLEILADRMNTEAFF
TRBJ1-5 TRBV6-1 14 CAGRTGGVNQPQHF
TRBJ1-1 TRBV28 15 CASRPQGQMNTEAFF
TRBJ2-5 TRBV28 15 CASSPVGGGQETQCF
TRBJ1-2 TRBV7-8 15 CASSPRTGGGYGYTF
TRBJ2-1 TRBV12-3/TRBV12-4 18 CASSLAMTGTSSYNEQFF
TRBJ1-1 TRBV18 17 CASSSKTNRALNTEAFF
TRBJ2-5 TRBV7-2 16 CASSVQGRGGQETQYF
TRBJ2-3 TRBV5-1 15 CASSTSGHRTDTQYF
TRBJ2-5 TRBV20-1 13 CSAGGFARETQYF
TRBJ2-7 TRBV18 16 CASSVGSGQGPYEQYF
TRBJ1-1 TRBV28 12 CASSLFSRVAFF
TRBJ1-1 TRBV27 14 CASSLSGPTSEAFF
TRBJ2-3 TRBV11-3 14 CASSLHSGTDTQYF
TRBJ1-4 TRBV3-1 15 CASRDGQGANEKLFF
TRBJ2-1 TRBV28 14 CASSRLAGTNEQFF
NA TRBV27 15 CASSMGLAGVDTQHF
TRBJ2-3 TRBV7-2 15 CASSSLAGGTDTQYF
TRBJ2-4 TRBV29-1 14 CSVRANLAKNIQYF
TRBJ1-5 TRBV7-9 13 CASNRDSNQPQHF
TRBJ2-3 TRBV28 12 CASRDTTDTQYF
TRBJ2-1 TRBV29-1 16 CSVGQSAGRDFNEQFF
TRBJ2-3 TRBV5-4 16 CASSYSGRTSTDTQYF
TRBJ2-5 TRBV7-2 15 CASSLVASGQETQYF
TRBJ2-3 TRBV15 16 CATSRVSGTSGDTQYF
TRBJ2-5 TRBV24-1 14 CATSERGIQETQYF
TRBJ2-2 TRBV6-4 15 CASSEQQGSAGELFF
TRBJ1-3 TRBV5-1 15 CASSLEGTSGNTIYF
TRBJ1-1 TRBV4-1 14 CASSQDTFYTEAFF
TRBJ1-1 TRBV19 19 CASSTILRVSIGRNTEAFF
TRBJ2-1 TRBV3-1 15 CASSQDSGLYNEQFF
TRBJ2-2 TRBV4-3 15 CASSRVGRNTGELFF
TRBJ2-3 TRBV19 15 CASIDRGLGTDTQYF
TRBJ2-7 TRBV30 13 CAWSVSGAYEQYF
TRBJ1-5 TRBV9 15 CASSVGGVLDQPQHF
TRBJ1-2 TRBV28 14 CASSLTGGGYGYTF
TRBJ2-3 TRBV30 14 CAWSVGSGTDTQYF
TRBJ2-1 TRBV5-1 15 CASKGSRGDYNEQFF
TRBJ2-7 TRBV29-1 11 CSGGGAYEQYF
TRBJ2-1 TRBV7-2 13 CAGSHRGQNEQFF
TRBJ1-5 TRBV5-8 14 CASSQGTSNQPQHF
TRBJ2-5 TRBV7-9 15 CASSFIGTLGETQYF
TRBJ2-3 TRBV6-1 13 CASRLDPTDTQYF
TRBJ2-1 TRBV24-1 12 CATSRTNNEQFF
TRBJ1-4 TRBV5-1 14 CASSFEGTGKKLFF